This T cell receptor beta chain is drawn from a study of a mutant IDH1 vaccine in newly diagnosed glioma. Notes on this clone: Its specificity is unknown.

V was trimmed by 4 bases and J by 7 bases, leaving 19 bases between them. The CDR3 runs 15 residues. Germline loops: CDR1 ENHRY, CDR2 SYGVKD. The assay was immunoSEQ multiplex PCR, and TCRdb's table has in-frame clones only and misses some. The sample has roughly 70,000 clones, about four fifths seen once; the top ten hold approximately 9%. The time point: week 11, during vaccination. Vaccination used 300 ug of mutant IDH1 20-mer peptide per dose, with topical imiquimod. Astrocytomas found in donors were new, WHO grade 3 or 4, IDH1-mutant and ATRX-lost. This specimen was PBMCs, taken from a glioma patient whose treatment included an IDH1 peptide vaccine. The V gene is TRBV10-3, the J gene TRBJ1-2; D is uncertain. This TCR came from a woman aged 45-59 years with glioma. CDR3 DNA sequence: TGTGCCATCAGTGTCGAGGGAGCGGGCTCGGGTGGCTACACCTTC. Its translation is CAISVEGAGSGGYTF.